This T cell receptor beta chain was found in a study of cytomegalovirus exposure and HLA in healthy donors. Points on this clone: The target antigen is unknown.

The study, taken as a whole, reports: In vitro confirmation showed three CMV-associated chains to be CMV antigen specific. Diagnosis of cytomegalovirus status made by the classifier reportedly showed high specificity and sensitivity. In a later analysis, TCR beta V- and J-gene trimming showed a link to a missense DCLRE1C variant.

Primers included in the PCR were 60 Vbeta and 13 Jbeta primers. Here immunoSEQ multiplex PCR was the method, and the copy in TCRdb shows in-frame clones only, minus some. Its listing shows approximately 110,000 clones. The length of the CDR3 is 13 residues. Trimming cost V 3 bases and J 5 bases, with 10 bases left between them. In germline, CDR1 is SGHAT, CDR2 FQNNGV. Sequencing was done on a sample of PBMCs. The sequence derives from a man aged 25-40 years in good health and CMV-seronegative. The J gene is TRBJ2-5, the V gene TRBV11-2; no definite D call. The CDR3 protein is CASSFGGSETQYF. DNA for the CDR3: TGTGCCAGCAGCTTCGGTGGTTCGGAGACCCAGTACTTC.